Listed here is a single T cell receptor (beta chain). As yet, its antigen is unknown. This entry comes from a study of cytomegalovirus exposure and HLA in healthy donors. A multiplex PCR was run with 60 Vbeta primers and 13 Jbeta primers. Source study methods: Later analysis identified some 80 million unique TCR beta chains, about 10 million shared. Sequencing was performed with immunoSEQ multiplex PCR; in TCRdb, only in-frame clones are kept and a portion is missing. Clone size and V and J calls were adopted from that table, with D and trimming inferred from the DNA. The repertoire includes around 190,000 clones, around three quarters of them detected once, and more than 0.55% sits in the top ten. The study, taken as a whole, reports: Most sequenced TCRs were rare (though some public TCRs occurred in many donors). Accurate predictions that matched the HLA-A and HLA-B alleles of most subjects were reportedly made from TCR beta sequences.

The CDR3 consists of 13 residues. Germline V lookup: CDR1 ENHRY, CDR2 SYGVKD. The V gene lost 4 bases and the J gene lost 11 bases, with 14 bases spanning the gap. The sequence was obtained from a woman aged 40 to 50 in good health and CMV-seronegative. The chain combines TRBV10-3 with TRBJ1-4; a weak D match, TRBD1 (6 bases). The sample taken for sequencing was PBMCs. The CDR3 reads CAISVVAGEKLFF. The CDR3 DNA is TGTGCCATCAGTGTGGTGGCAGGGGAGAAACTGTTTTTT.